A single sample gave rise to the 26 T cell receptor beta chains below, sequenced in a study of T cell responses to AZD1222 COVID-19 vaccine. The repertoire was sequenced with immunoSEQ multiplex PCR; TCRdb's copy has only in-frame clones and lacks some. Of about 83,000 clones in the sample, roughly 90% are singletons; the top ten hold around 30%. Specimen: peripheral blood, collected 28 days after the second AZD1222 dose. The receptors stem from an adult who received the AZD1222 COVID-19 vaccine.

The chain employs TRBV3-1 (or the pseudogene TRBV3-2) and TRBJ1-5; tentative D call: TRBD1 (5 bases). The CDR3 covers 14 residues. Germline V lookup: CDR1 LGHDT, CDR2 YNNKEL (reference sequence). The V end was cut by 2 bases, the J end by 7 bases, with 12 bases between. DNA for the CDR3: TGTGCCAGCAGCCAAAGGACGGGGGAGCAGCCCCAGCATTTT. Its protein product is CASSQRTGEQPQHF.

This chain joins TRBV5-1 and TRBJ2-7; D not resolved. The CDR3 spans 11 residues. The V end was cut by 2 bases, the J end by 3 bases, with 3 bases between. Germline V gene sequence: CDR1 SGHRS, CDR2 YFSETQ. The CDR3 DNA sequence: TGCGCCAGCAGCTTTTACTACGAGCAGTACTTC. Translated, it gives CASSFYYEQYF.

The chain joins TRBV24-1 to TRBJ2-3, with a possible D match to TRBD2 (6 bases). Germline V lookup: CDR1 KGHDR, CDR2 SFDVKD. This CDR3 is built from 13 residues. The V and J ends lost 3 bases and 3 bases respectively, with 6 bases between them. The CDR3 reads CATSDGGTDTQYF. CDR3 DNA sequence: TGTGCCACCAGTGATGGGGGGACAGATACGCAGTATTTT.

The chain is built from TRBV2 and TRBJ2-7, with 7 bases aligning to TRBD1. After removal of 4 bases from V and 1 base from J, the junction contained 4 bases not matched to a gene. Germline CDR1 is SNHLY and CDR2 is FYNNEI. The CDR3 runs to 14 residues. The CDR3 bases are TGTGCCAGCAGTGGGACAGGTATATCCTACGAGCAGTACTTC. Protein product: CASSGTGISYEQYF. Full variable domain (rest looked up from reference TRBV2 and TRBJ2-7): EPEVTQTPSHQVTQMGQEVILRCVPISNHLYFYWYRQILGQKVEFLVSFYNNEISEKSEIFDDQFSVERPDGSNFTLKIRSTKLEDSAMYFCASSGTGISYEQYFGPGTRLTVT.

This clone showed up just once. The rearrangement uses TRBV28 and TRBJ1-1; D possibly corresponds to TRBD1 (5 bases). Trimming stripped 2 bases from V and 14 bases from J, with 27 bases between. This CDR3 region has 16 residues. Germline assignment: CDR1 MDHEN and CDR2 SYDVKM. Here the CDR3 reads CASSLRQGRHRIPPFF. In DNA form, the CDR3 reads TGTGCCAGCAGTTTACGGCAGGGCCGACACAGAATTCCCCCCTTCTTT.

V usage is TRBV29-1 and J usage is TRBJ2-5; 9 nucleotides agree with TRBD1. Trimming took 4 bases from V and 7 from J; bases not matched to a gene: 10. The length of the CDR3 is 14 residues. Looked up from germline, CDR1 is SQVTM and CDR2 is ANQGSEA. The CDR3: CSVGTGTGPGTQYF. In DNA form, the CDR3 reads TGCAGCGTTGGGACCGGGACAGGGCCGGGGACCCAGTACTTC.

The rearrangement joins TRBV27 to TRBJ2-7; 11 bases match TRBD2. Per germline, CDR1 MNHEY and CDR2 SMNVEV (reference sequence). This CDR3 has 16 residues. J lost 4 bases, V lost 5 bases, and 10 bases had no gene match. For the CDR3, the DNA is TGTGCCAGCAGTCCAAGACTAGCGGGAACGTTATACGAGCAGTACTTC. The encoded protein is CASSPRLAGTLYEQYF.

This chain links TRBV29-1 with TRBJ1-1; D is possibly TRBD1 (6 bases). Germline V gene data show CDR1 as SQVTM and CDR2 as ANQGSEA. There are 14 residues in the CDR3. V was clipped by 7 bases and J by 10 bases, with 25 bases between them. CDR3 sequence reads: CSAYPVRDILRAFF. As DNA, the CDR3 is TGCAGCGCCTACCCGGTGCGGGACATCTTGCGAGCTTTCTTT.

Only one count was recorded for this clone. The J gene is TRBJ2-3, the V gene TRBV10-2, with TRBD2 identical over 8 bases. After removal of 4 bases from V and 5 bases from J, the junction contained 5 bases not matched to a gene. The germline gives CDR1 WSHSY, CDR2 SAAADI. The CDR3 length is 14 residues. CDR3 in amino acids: CASSGGSGGDTQYF. CDR3 bases: TGCGCCAGCAGTGGTGGGAGCGGGGGAGATACGCAGTATTTT.

This clone came up once. This chain links TRBV6-5 with TRBJ2-6; D is ambiguous. V dropped 2 bases and J dropped 0 bases, with 5 bases sitting between them. CDR1 is MNHEY and CDR2 is SVGAGI in the germline V gene. The CDR3 consists of 15 residues. CDR3 loop: CASSYVYSGANVLTF. In nucleotides, the CDR3 is TGTGCCAGCAGTTACGTATACTCTGGGGCCAACGTCCTGACTTTC.

The rearrangement uses TRBV7-2 and TRBJ2-2; 10 bases align to TRBD2. Trimming removed 3 bases from V and 2 bases from J; junction bases left unmatched: 6. The CDR3 sequence is 17 residues long. Germline V gene lookup returns CDR1 SGHTA and CDR2 FQGNSA. CDR3 sequence (DNA): TGTGCCAGCAGCTTCGTTCTAGCGGGAGATAACACCGGGGAGCTGTTTTTT. This translates into CASSFVLAGDNTGELFF.

This clone was detected only once. The genes are TRBV7-9 and TRBJ1-2; 7 bases align to TRBD1. Unmatched junction bases numbered 7, after V lost 5 bases and J lost 4 bases. CDR1 and CDR2 from the germline V gene are SEHNR and FQNEAQ (reference sequence). The CDR3 length is 14 residues. In nucleotides, the CDR3 is TGTGCCAGCAGCCAAACTGGGACAGCCTATGGCTACACCTTC. Protein product: CASSQTGTAYGYTF.

Turning to this clone: At one end, the junction sequence differs from germline, possibly due to a read error. The rearrangement uses TRBV7-9 and TRBJ2-7; possibly TRBD2 for D (5 bases). The CDR3 length is 14 residues. Germline CDR1 reads SEHNR; CDR2 reads FQNEAQ (reference sequence). The CDR3 DNA sequence: TGTGCCAGCAGCTTAGGGCAGGCGGACTCTTCCTCGAACTTC. This gives the protein CASSLGQADSSSNF. The full variable domain, rest sourced from reference TRBV7-9 and TRBJ2-7, is DTGVSQNPRHKITKRGQNVTFRCDPISEHNRLYWYRQTLGQGPEFLTYFQNEAQLEKSRLLSDRFSAERPKGSFSTLEIQRTEQGDSAMYLCASSLGQADSSSNFGPGTRLTVT.

This clone was recorded once. The genes are TRBV7-9 and TRBJ1-5, with a tentative D call TRBD1 (5 bases). The CDR3 totals 16 residues. Trimming cost V 3 bases and J 1 base, with 13 bases left between them. Germline assignment: CDR1 SEHNR and CDR2 FQNEAQ (reference sequence). The CDR3 bases are TGTGCCAGCAGCTTGGAAGGGGCGGAAAGCAATCAGCCCCAGCATTTT. It specifies CASSLEGAESNQPQHF. The entire variable domain, with the rest obtained from reference TRBV7-9 and TRBJ1-5, is as follows: DTGVSQNPRHKITKRGQNVTFRCDPISEHNRLYWYRQTLGQGPEFLTYFQNEAQLEKSRLLSDRFSAERPKGSFSTLEIQRTEQGDSAMYLCASSLEGAESNQPQHFGDGTRLSIL.

V usage is TRBV21-1 and J usage is TRBJ2-3; TRBD2, the table's D call, lacks a check against the DNA. TRBV21-1 is a pseudogene. CDR3 length equals 19 residues. The CDR3 nucleotides read TGTGCCAGCAGCAAAGTAAGGACTAGCGGGGAACCTACCACAGATACGCAGTATTTT. It codes for CASSKVRTSGEPTTDTQYF.

V and J are TRBV7-5 and TRBJ1-1. TRBV7-5 is designated a pseudogene. The CDR3 spans 15 residues. CDR3 sequence: CVRLLMGGQGTEAFF. CDR3 in DNA: TGTGTCAGACTACTTATGGGGGGGCAGGGCACTGAAGCTTTCTTT.

The rearrangement uses TRBV6-5 and TRBJ1-5; D is ambiguous. The CDR3 is 15 residues long. Trimming removed 0 bases from V and 3 bases from J, with 9 bases in between. Per germline, CDR1 MNHEY and CDR2 SVGAGI. CDR3 sequence (DNA): TGTGCCAGCAGTTACTCGCGGGAGGACAATCAGCCCCAGCATTTT. It yields the protein CASSYSREDNQPQHF.

The chain couples TRBV6-5 to TRBJ1-6, with 11 bases fitting TRBD1. Per germline, CDR1 MNHEY and CDR2 SVGAGI. This CDR3 has 15 amino acids. After removal of 2 bases from V and 9 bases from J, the junction contained 3 bases not matched to a gene. CDR3 in DNA: TGTGCCAGCAGTTACCGGGACAGGGGGAGTTCACCCCTCCACTTT. This translates into CASSYRDRGSSPLHF.

This clone was observed once. V gene TRBV7-2 combines with J gene TRBJ1-1; D is perhaps TRBD1 (5 bases). V shed 5 bases and J shed 11 bases, with 15 bases lying between them. The germline V gene has CDR1 SGHTA and CDR2 FQGNSA. This CDR3 is 12 amino acids long. CDR3 region: CASSPRREGAFF. CDR3 in DNA: TGTGCCAGCAGCCCGAGGAGAGAGGGGGCTTTCTTT. The variable domain in full, with the rest retrieved from reference TRBV7-2 and TRBJ1-1, is GAGVSQSPSNKVTEKGKDVELRCDPISGHTALYWYRQSLGQGLEFLIYFQGNSAPDKSGLPSDRFSAERTGGSVSTLTIQRTQQEDSAVYLCASSPRREGAFFGQGTRLTVV.

J is TRBJ2-1 and V is TRBV6-1, with D tentatively TRBD2 (6 bases). V lost 0 bases, J lost 8 bases, and 14 bases lay in between. This CDR3 has 15 residues. Germline CDR1 reads MNHNS; CDR2 reads SASEGT. In nucleotides, the CDR3 is TGTGCCAGCAGTGAAGCGGCGACTGGGGGGTATGAGCAGTTCTTC. Residues: CASSEAATGGYEQFF.

The rearrangement links TRBV5-5 to TRBJ1-1; no reliable D call. Germline assignment: CDR1 SGHKS and CDR2 YYEKEE (reference sequence). CDR3 length equals 12 residues. Trimming removed 7 bases at V and 1 base at J, with 8 bases between. CDR3 protein: CASGQSNTEAFF. CDR3 nucleotides: TGTGCCAGCGGCCAGTCGAACACTGAAGCTTTCTTT. The full variable domain, with the rest looked up from reference TRBV5-5 and TRBJ1-1, is DAGVTQSPTHLIKTRGQQVTLRCSPISGHKSVSWYQQVLGQGPQFIFQYYEKEERGRGNFPDRFSARQFPNYSSELNVNALLLGDSALYLCASGQSNTEAFFGQGTRLTVV.

The V and J genes are TRBV7-3 and TRBJ2-1; D might be TRBD1 (5 bases). The CDR3 length is 15 residues. From germline, CDR1 is SGHTA and CDR2 FQGTGA. Between the trimmed V and J ends, which lost 5 bases and 2 bases, there was a span of 13 bases. The CDR3 is CASSAGPYTYNEQFF. The CDR3 DNA is TGTGCCAGCAGCGCAGGGCCGTACACCTACAATGAGCAGTTCTTC.

This clone was observed a single time. As DNA, the CDR3 is TGTGCCAGCAGCGTAGCTGGAGCAACAGATACGCAGTATTTT. This sequence encodes CASSVAGATDTQYF. The rearrangement uses TRBV9 and TRBJ2-3; D is unclear. The V gene lost 0 bases and the J gene lost 3 bases, with 8 bases spanning the gap. The CDR3 has 14 residues. Per germline, CDR1 SGDLS and CDR2 YYNGEE. Supplemented by reference TRBV9 and TRBJ2-3, the full variable domain reads DSGVTQTPKHLITATGQRVTLRCSPRSGDLSVYWYQQSLDQGLQFLIQYYNGEERAKGNILERFSAQQFPDLHSELNLSSLELGDSALYFCASSVAGATDTQYFGPGTRLTVL.

The chain has TRBV18 and TRBJ1-4; perhaps TRBD1 as D (5 bases). Germline V CDR1 and CDR2: KGHSH, LQKENI. The CDR3 spans 14 residues. The V end lost 2 bases, the J end lost 8 bases, and 12 bases lay between the germline ends. DNA of the CDR3: TGTGCCAGCTCACCAGATAGTAGGGGCGAAAAACTGTTTTTT. This codes for CASSPDSRGEKLFF.

A word on this clone: The junction and the germline gene differ at one end; a read error may be behind it. This chain uses TRBV29-1 with TRBJ2-1; TRBD2 agrees at 8 bases. Per germline, CDR1 SQVTM and CDR2 ANQGSEA. The CDR3 covers 12 residues. The CDR3 spells CSVEAGDDEQFF. The CDR3 region has the DNA TGCAGCGTCGAAGCGGGGGATGATGAGCAGTTCTTC.

The J gene is TRBJ2-1, the V gene TRBV6-5; 12 nucleotides align to TRBD2. The germline V gene has CDR1 MNHEY and CDR2 SVGAGI. This CDR3 region has 15 residues. Trimming cost V 5 bases and J 8 bases; bases outside gene matches: 7. CDR3 nucleotides: TGTGCCAGCAGTACTAGCGGGAGGCTAGTTGATGAGCAGTTCTTC. Protein: CASSTSGRLVDEQFF.